This T cell receptor beta chain was found in a study of T cell clonotyping in hematopoietic cell transplantation. Points from the study as a whole: After transplant, recipient diversity fell while pathologically expanded clonotypes grew through day 180. Graft donor and pretransplant recipient Inverse Simpson Index values predicted broader posttransplant TCR diversity.

Sequencing used immunoSEQ multiplex PCR; TCRdb keeps in-frame clones, though not all of them. The top ten hold around 50% of the sample, which has under 6,500 clones, roughly 90% seen once. About this clone itself: Antigen specificity is unknown.

The receptor comes from a female patient between 50 and 59 years old who had an allogeneic stem cell transplant from an unrelated donor, so T cells may come from the graft donor. Some clones in this sample may be carry-over from other donors' samples. This specimen was peripheral blood mononuclear cells, taken 100 days after allogeneic stem cell transplant.

CDR3 DNA: TGCGCCAGCAGTGACCGGGACAGGGATTACGAGCAGTACTTC. Its protein is CASSDRDRDYEQYF. This chain joins TRBV10-1 and TRBJ2-7, with 9 positions matching TRBD1. Trimming removed 3 bases from V and 4 bases from J; junction bases left unmatched: 4. The CDR3 is 14 residues long. Germline V gene data show CDR1 as WNHNN and CDR2 as SYGVQD (reference sequence).